One sample yielded the 18 T cell receptor beta chains listed below, sequenced in a study of control samples from healthy donors and cancer patients. The protocol was immunoSEQ multiplex PCR, while the TCRdb copy is restricted to in-frame clones and leaves out a portion. This table holds about 92,000 clones, roughly four fifths found once. The sequenced material came from blood. Every receptor here comes from a woman aged 55-69 years in good health.

The rearrangement links TRBV5-6 to TRBJ2-7; the match to TRBD1 covers 8 bases. The CDR3 spans 12 residues. Per the germline V gene, CDR1 is SGHDT and CDR2 is YYEEEE. Trimming cost V 4 bases and J 5 bases; bases outside gene matches: 2. In DNA, the CDR3 is TGTGCCAGCAGCCTGACAGGGGACGAGCAGTACTTC. It is translated as CASSLTGDEQYF.

The chain uses TRBV5-5 and TRBJ1-2; D is unresolved. The CDR3 spans 13 residues. CDR1 SGHKS and CDR2 YYEKEE come from the germline V gene (reference sequence). Trimming cost V 2 bases and J 6 bases, with 11 bases left between them. For the CDR3, the DNA is TGTGCCAGCAGCTTCGGCGGAGTTAATGGCTACACCTTC. Amino acid sequence: CASSFGGVNGYTF.

The chain combines TRBV4-3 with TRBJ2-1; maybe TRBD1 (6 bases). This CDR3 spans 17 amino acids. Germline CDR1 LGHNA, CDR2 YSLEER. V lost 0 bases, J lost 4 bases, and 16 bases lay in between. The CDR3 DNA sequence: TGCGCCAGCAGCCAAGATCCCACCGCCAGGGGATACAATGAGCAGTTCTTC. It encodes CASSQDPTARGYNEQFF.

The chain has TRBV9 and TRBJ1-3; a possible D gene is TRBD1 (6 bases). Germline values: CDR1 SGDLS, CDR2 YYNGEE. V lost 4 bases and J 0 bases, leaving 11 bases between the germline ends. The CDR3 extends over 15 amino acids. CDR3 in amino acids: CASSPLDSSGNTIYF. The CDR3 DNA reads TGTGCCAGCAGCCCGTTGGACAGCTCTGGAAACACCATATATTTT.

V gene TRBV12-5 combines with J gene TRBJ2-5; D not certain. Looked up from germline, CDR1 is LGHNT and CDR2 is FRNRAP. V was clipped by 5 bases and J by 5 bases, with 6 bases between them. The CDR3 covers 11 residues. The CDR3 spells CASGLTETQYF. CDR3 in DNA: TGTGCTAGTGGTCTCACGGAGACCCAGTACTTC.

The J gene is TRBJ1-5, the V gene TRBV6-1, with D perhaps TRBD1 (6 bases). The CDR3 extends over 16 amino acids. In germline, CDR1 is MNHNS, CDR2 SASEGT. Trimming took 2 bases from V and 0 from J, leaving 11 bases between them. CDR3 in amino acids: CASSEITGLSNQPQHF. CDR3 nucleotide sequence: TGTGCCAGCAGTGAAATTACAGGGCTTAGCAATCAGCCCCAGCATTTT.

The chain has TRBV7-2 and TRBJ2-3, with D maybe TRBD1 (7 bases). CDR3 length: 16 amino acids. V lost 5 bases, J lost 2 bases, and 17 bases lay in between. CDR1 is SGHTA, CDR2 FQGNSA, per germline. The CDR3 sequence is CASSPGGRGDTDTQYF. CDR3 coding DNA: TGTGCCAGCAGCCCAGGGGGGCGGGGAGACACAGATACGCAGTATTTT.

This chain connects TRBV5-5 to TRBJ1-1; the match to TRBD1 covers 7 bases. The CDR3 has 14 amino acids. J lost 3 bases, V lost 5 bases, and 7 bases had no gene match. Germline V gives CDR1 SGHKS, CDR2 YYEKEE (reference sequence). The CDR3 coding sequence is TGTGCCAGCAGTCTGATCCAGGGGGACACTGAAGCTTTCTTT. Protein sequence: CASSLIQGDTEAFF.

The V and J genes are TRBV28 and TRBJ2-3; 8 nucleotides match TRBD2. Germline V gives CDR1 MDHEN, CDR2 SYDVKM. The CDR3 has 15 residues. V lost 2 bases, J lost 2 bases, and 3 bases stayed unmatched. In DNA form, the CDR3 reads TGTGCCAGCAGTTTAAGCGGGGGATACACAGATACGCAGTATTTT. Its translation is CASSLSGGYTDTQYF.

The chain uses TRBV4-3 and TRBJ1-6; no definite D call. The V end was cut by 0 bases, the J end by 9 bases, with 18 bases between. There are 17 residues in the CDR3. Germline V gene sequence: CDR1 LGHNA, CDR2 YSLEER. CDR3 sequence reads: CASSQDPPPHGISPLHF. CDR3 sequence (DNA): TGCGCCAGCAGCCAAGATCCCCCACCCCACGGCATTTCACCCCTCCACTTT.

The V and J genes are TRBV6-5 and TRBJ2-1, with D possibly called TRBD1 or TRBD2 (7 bases each). V was shortened by 7 bases and J by 9 bases, with 22 bases between the two germline ends. This CDR3 is built from 15 residues. Germline V gene sequence: CDR1 MNHEY, CDR2 SVGAGI. CDR3 amino acids: CASTLGGGTTSEQFF. The CDR3 DNA reads as TGTGCCAGCACCCTGGGAGGGGGCACTACTAGTGAGCAGTTCTTC.

The rearrangement uses TRBV7-2 and TRBJ2-3; possibly TRBD1 for D (6 bases). The CDR3 is 15 residues long. The ends were cut back, 5 bases at V and 1 base at J, with 13 bases in the middle. Germline CDR1 SGHTA, CDR2 FQGNSA. For the CDR3, the DNA is TGTGCCAGCAGCCCGGACAGCGGAGGCACAGATACGCAGTATTTT. Translated: CASSPDSGGTDTQYF.

The gene calls are TRBV6-2 or TRBV6-3 and TRBJ2-5; TRBD2 aligns across 14 bases. This CDR3 spans 16 amino acids. Germline CDR1 and CDR2: MNHEY and SVGEGT. V lost 5 bases and J lost 4; bases outside the gene matches: 6. The CDR3 bases are TGTGCCAGCAGTGGCCGGGGACTAGCGGGGGCAGAGACCCAGTACTTC. It specifies CASSGRGLAGAETQYF.

This sequence joins TRBV5-1 and TRBJ2-1; 7 nucleotides line up with TRBD2. The CDR3 has 19 residues. Trimming at V came to 0 bases and at J to 0 bases, leaving 12 bases not matched to a gene. Looked up from germline, CDR1 is SGHRS and CDR2 is YFSETQ. The CDR3 loop is CASSLEAYAGASSYNEQFF. As DNA, the CDR3 is TGCGCCAGCAGCTTGGAGGCCTATGCGGGAGCTAGCTCCTACAATGAGCAGTTCTTC.

The genes are TRBV2 and TRBJ1-4; a possible D gene is TRBD1 (6 bases). CDR1 and CDR2 from the germline V gene are SNHLY and FYNNEI. The CDR3 contains 15 residues. V was shortened by 5 bases and J by 7 bases, with 17 bases between the two germline ends. The CDR3 DNA sequence: TGTGCCAGCAGTTACTCAACAGGGATTGGTGAAAAACTGTTTTTT. Residues: CASSYSTGIGEKLFF.

The chain links TRBV4-3 to TRBJ1-1; D remains ambiguous. Germline CDR1 LGHNA, CDR2 YSLEER. The V end lost 0 bases, the J end lost 14 bases, and 19 bases lay between the germline ends. This CDR3 has 14 amino acids. The CDR3 DNA reads TGCGCCAGCAGCCAAGATCGGGCGGGAGGCCGTCGCTTCTTT. This gives the protein CASSQDRAGGRRFF.

This clone was detected only a few times. This chain links TRBV5-6 with TRBJ2-3; 7 nucleotides line up with TRBD2. The V and J ends lost 5 bases and 4 bases, in that order; junction bases with no gene match: 1. The length of the CDR3 is 12 residues. Looked up from germline, CDR1 is SGHDT and CDR2 is YYEEEE. CDR3 sequence (DNA): TGTGCCAGCAGTGGGGGGGCAGATACGCAGTATTTT. Translated, it gives CASSGGADTQYF. Looking up the rest from reference TRBV5-6 and TRBJ2-3 gives the full variable domain: DAGVTQSPTHLIKTRGQQVTLRCSPKSGHDTVSWYQQALGQGPQFIFQYYEEEERQRGNFPDRFSGHQFPNYSSELNVNALLLGDSALYLCASSGGADTQYFGPGTRLTVL.

The chain uses TRBV6-1 and TRBJ2-3; D gene uncertain. Germline CDR1 MNHNS, CDR2 SASEGT. The ends were cut back, 2 bases at V and 7 bases at J, with 4 bases in the middle. CDR3 length equals 11 residues. As DNA, the CDR3 is TGTGCCAGCAGTGAAAGGTATACGCAGTATTTT. This sequence encodes CASSERYTQYF.